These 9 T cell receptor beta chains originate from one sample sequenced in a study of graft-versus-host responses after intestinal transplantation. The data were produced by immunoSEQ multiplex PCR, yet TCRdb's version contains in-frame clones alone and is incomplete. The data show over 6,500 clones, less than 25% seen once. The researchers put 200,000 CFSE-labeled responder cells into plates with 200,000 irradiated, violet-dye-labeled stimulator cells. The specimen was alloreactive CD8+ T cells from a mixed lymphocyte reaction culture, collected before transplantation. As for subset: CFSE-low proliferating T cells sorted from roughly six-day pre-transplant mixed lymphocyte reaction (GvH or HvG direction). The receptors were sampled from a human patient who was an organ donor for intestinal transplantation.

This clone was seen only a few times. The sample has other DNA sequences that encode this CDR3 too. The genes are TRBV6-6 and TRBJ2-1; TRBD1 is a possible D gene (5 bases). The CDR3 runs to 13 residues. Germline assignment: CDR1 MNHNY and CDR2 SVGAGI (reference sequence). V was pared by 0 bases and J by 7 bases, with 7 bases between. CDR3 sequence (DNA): TGTGCCAGCAGTTACTCGACAGTTAATGAGCAGTTCTTC. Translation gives CASSYSTVNEQFF.

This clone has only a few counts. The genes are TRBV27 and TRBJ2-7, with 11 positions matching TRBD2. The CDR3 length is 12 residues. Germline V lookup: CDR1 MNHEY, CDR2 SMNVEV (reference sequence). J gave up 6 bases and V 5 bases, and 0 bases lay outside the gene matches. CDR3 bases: TGTGCCAGCAGTGGACTAGCGGGCGAGCAGTACTTC. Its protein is CASSGLAGEQYF.

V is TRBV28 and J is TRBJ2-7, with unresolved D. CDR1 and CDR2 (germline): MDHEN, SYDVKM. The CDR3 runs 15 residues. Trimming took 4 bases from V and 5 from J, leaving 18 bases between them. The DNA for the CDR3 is TGTGCCAGCAGTTCCAGGCCAATACATGGGAACGAGCAGTACTTC. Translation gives CASSSRPIHGNEQYF.

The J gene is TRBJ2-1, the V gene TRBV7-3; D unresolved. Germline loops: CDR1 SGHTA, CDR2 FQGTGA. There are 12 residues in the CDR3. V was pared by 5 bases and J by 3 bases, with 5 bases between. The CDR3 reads CASSPDYNEQFF. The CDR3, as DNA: TGTGCCAGCAGCCCGGACTACAATGAGCAGTTCTTC.

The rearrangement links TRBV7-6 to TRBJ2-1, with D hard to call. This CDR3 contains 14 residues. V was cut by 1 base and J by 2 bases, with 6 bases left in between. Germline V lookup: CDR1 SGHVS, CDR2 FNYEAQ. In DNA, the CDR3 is TGTGCCAGCAGCTTAGAAGACACCTACAATGAGCAGTTCTTC. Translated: CASSLEDTYNEQFF.

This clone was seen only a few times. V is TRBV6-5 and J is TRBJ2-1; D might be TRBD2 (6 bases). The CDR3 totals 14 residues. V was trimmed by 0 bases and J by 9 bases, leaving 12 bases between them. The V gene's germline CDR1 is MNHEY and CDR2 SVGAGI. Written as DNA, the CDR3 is TGTGCCAGCAGTTACTCGAGGGGAGGTAGTGAGCAGTTCTTC. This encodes CASSYSRGGSEQFF.

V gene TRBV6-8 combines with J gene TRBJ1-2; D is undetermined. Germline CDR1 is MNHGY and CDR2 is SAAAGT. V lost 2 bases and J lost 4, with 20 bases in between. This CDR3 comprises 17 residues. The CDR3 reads CASSYTLSSRKTYGYTF. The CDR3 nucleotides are TGTGCCAGCAGTTACACTTTAAGCTCTAGAAAGACCTATGGCTACACCTTC.

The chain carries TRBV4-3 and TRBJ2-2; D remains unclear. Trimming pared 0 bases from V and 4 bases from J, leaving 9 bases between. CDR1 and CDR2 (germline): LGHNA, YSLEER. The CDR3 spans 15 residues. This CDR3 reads CASSQDSAATGELFF. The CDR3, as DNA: TGCGCCAGCAGCCAAGACTCAGCCGCCACCGGGGAGCTGTTTTTT.

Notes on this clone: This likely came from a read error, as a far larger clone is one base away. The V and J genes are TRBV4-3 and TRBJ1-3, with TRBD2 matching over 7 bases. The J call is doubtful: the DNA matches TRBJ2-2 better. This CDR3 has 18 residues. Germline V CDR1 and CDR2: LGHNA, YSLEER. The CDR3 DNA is TGCGCCAGCAGCCAAGATGTGTGGACTAGTCCGAACACCGGGGAGCTGTTTTTT. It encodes CASSQDVWTSPNTGELFF.